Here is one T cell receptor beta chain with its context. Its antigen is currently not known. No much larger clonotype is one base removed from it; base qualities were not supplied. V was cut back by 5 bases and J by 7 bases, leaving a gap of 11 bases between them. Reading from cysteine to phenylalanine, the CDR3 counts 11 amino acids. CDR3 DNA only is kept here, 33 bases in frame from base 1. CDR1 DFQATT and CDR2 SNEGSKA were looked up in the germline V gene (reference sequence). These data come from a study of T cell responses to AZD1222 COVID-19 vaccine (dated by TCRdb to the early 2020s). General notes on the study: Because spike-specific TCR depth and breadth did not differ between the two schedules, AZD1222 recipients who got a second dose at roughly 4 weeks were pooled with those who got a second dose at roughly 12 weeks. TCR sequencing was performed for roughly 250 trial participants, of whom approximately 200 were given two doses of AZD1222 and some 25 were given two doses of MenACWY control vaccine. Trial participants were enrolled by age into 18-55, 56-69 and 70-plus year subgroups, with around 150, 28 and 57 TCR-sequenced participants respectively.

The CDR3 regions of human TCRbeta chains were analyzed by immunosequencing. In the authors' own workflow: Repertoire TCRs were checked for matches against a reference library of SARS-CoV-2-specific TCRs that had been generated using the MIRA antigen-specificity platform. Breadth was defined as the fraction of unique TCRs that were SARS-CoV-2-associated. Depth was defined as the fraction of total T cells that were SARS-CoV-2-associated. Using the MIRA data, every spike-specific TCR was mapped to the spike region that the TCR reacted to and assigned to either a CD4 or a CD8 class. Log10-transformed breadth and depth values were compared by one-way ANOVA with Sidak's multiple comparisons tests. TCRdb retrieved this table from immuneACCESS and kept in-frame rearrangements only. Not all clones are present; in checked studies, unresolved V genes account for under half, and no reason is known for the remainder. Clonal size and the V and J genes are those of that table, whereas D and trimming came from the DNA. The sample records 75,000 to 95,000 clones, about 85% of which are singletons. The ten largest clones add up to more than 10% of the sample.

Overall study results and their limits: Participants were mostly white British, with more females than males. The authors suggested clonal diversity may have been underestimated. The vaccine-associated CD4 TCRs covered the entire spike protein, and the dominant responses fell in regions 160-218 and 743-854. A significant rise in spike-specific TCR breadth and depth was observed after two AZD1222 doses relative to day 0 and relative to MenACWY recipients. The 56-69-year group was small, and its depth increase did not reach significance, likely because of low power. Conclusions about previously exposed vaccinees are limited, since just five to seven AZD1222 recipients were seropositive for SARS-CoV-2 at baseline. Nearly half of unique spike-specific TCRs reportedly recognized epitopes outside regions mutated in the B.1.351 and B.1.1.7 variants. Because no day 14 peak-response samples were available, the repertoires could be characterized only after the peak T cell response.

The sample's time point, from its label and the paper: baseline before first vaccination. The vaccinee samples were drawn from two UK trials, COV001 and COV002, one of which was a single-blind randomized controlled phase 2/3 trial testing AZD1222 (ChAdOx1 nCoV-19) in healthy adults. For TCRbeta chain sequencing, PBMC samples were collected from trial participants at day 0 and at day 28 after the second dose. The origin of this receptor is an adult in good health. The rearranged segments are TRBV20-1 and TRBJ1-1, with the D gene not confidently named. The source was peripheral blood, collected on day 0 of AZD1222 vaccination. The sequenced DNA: TGCAGTGCTGGATGGCAACTTGAAGCTTTCTTT. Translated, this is CSAGWQLEAFF.